These T cell receptor beta chains were read from a single sample in a study of response to subunit inactivated influenza vaccine. TCRdb ran MiXCR on the RT-PCR reads and lists one entry per CDR3 protein. The repertoire holds a few hundred thousand distinct CDR3 sequences, roughly 9.7% seen once, with approximately 12% in the top ten. Material: PBMCs from blood, obtained 45 days after vaccination. These receptors all come from a man aged 50 or older who received an inactivated influenza vaccine. The CDR3 runs from the conserved cysteine through the conserved F or W. Clone size is shown for a subset of rows, as once, few, many or a class of expanded clone.

j_call clone_size v_call cdr3_aa
TRBJ2-7 NA TRBV5-1 CASSDQHYEQYF
TRBJ2-2 NA TRBV4-2 CASSPPGLAGVSGELFF
TRBJ2-7 many TRBV28 CASSLTTYRRPYNEQYF
TRBJ2-1 NA TRBV10-3 CAISDTSPQFF
TRBJ2-7 NA TRBV5-4 CASSFPGGSREQYF
TRBJ1-5 many TRBV6-5 CASSSRDSNQPQHF
TRBJ2-1 few TRBV5-1 CASNPGASNEQFF
TRBJ2-3 few TRBV29-1 CSVEGAWRANPDTQYF
TRBJ2-3 NA TRBV9 CASSVEDTDTQYF
TRBJ1-1 NA TRBV7-2 CASSSRQGLSEAFF
TRBJ2-2 few TRBV7-8 CASSLDRSGGRAGELFF
TRBJ2-5 few TRBV4-1 CASSPTGGAETQYF
TRBJ2-1 NA TRBV20-1 CSAPASTGGAYNEQFF
TRBJ1-5 few TRBV20-1 CSAKRGRDQPQHF
TRBJ1-4 few TRBV12-3/TRBV12-4 CASSRTELNEKLFF
TRBJ2-7 many TRBV20-1 CSAREGDPDRDEQYF
TRBJ2-7 few TRBV10-3 CATTDREVRYEQYF
TRBJ2-3 NA TRBV20-1 CSASGVREGLGDTQYF
TRBJ1-6 few TRBV7-2 CASSPSGHKNGSPLHF
TRBJ1-2 NA TRBV29-1 CSVQGYTF
TRBJ1-1 few TRBV25-1 CASSEWGSATEAFF
TRBJ2-3 few TRBV12-3/TRBV12-4 CASSPGLIGDTQYF
TRBJ2-5 NA TRBV3-1 CASSRRDGKETQYF
TRBJ2-1 many TRBV27 CASSLRLAGVKYNEQFF
TRBJ2-7 NA TRBV24-1 CATMLCRGRYEQYF
TRBJ2-7 NA TRBV6-1 CASSMTGLVTYEQYF
TRBJ2-1 once TRBV14 CASSQRVSFNEQFF
TRBJ2-2 many TRBV12-3/TRBV12-4 CASRVSGRSAGELFF